The rows below give T cell receptor beta chains drawn from one sample of a study of T-cell reconstitution after alpha-beta-depleted transplantation in children. TCRdb recomputed calls from the PCR reads with MiXCR, one row per CDR3 protein. Of some 500,000 distinct CDR3 sequences in the sample, 18% were seen once. Sample: PBMCs from the stem cell graft donor, taken from the stem cell graft. All receptors derive from a human donor who donated a stem cell graft to a child with acute lymphoblastic leukemia. CDR3s leave out the opening cysteine and the closing phenylalanine or tryptophan. The D gene is left open where the match is weak.

v_call,d_call,cdr3_aa
TRBV5-5,-,ASSSTTTRSLEQF
TRBV7-2,-,ASSSALGRGGQPQH
TRBV6-5,-,ASSYGLPKETQY
TRBV20-1,-,SARREGRNTIY
TRBV19,TRBD1,ASETGAMKTEAF
TRBV14,TRBD1,ASSQDLDRGPYEQY
TRBV7-4,-,ASSRGGEGYGYT
TRBV29-1,-,SVESQGWNEQY
TRBV5-1,-,ASSLVLTGELF
TRBV10-3,-,AISDLGPQF
TRBV3-1,TRBD2,ASSRKGLAGFSGANVLT
TRBV5-6,-,ASSAGANGPQH
TRBV15,TRBD2,ATSRTSGSRYEQY
TRBV18,-,ASSARATGIDQQF
TRBV12-3/TRBV12-4,TRBD1,ASSRTGEAF
TRBV6-1,-,ASSGPEPSYNEQF
TRBV5-1,TRBD1,ASSFSTGGEEAF
TRBV18,-,ASSPRENSGNTIY
TRBV5-5,-,ASSLTKDTEAF
TRBV6-5,TRBD1,ASSWTGTYEQY
TRBV6-4,-,ASGLSYEQY
TRBV19,-,ASSAGDPTDTQY